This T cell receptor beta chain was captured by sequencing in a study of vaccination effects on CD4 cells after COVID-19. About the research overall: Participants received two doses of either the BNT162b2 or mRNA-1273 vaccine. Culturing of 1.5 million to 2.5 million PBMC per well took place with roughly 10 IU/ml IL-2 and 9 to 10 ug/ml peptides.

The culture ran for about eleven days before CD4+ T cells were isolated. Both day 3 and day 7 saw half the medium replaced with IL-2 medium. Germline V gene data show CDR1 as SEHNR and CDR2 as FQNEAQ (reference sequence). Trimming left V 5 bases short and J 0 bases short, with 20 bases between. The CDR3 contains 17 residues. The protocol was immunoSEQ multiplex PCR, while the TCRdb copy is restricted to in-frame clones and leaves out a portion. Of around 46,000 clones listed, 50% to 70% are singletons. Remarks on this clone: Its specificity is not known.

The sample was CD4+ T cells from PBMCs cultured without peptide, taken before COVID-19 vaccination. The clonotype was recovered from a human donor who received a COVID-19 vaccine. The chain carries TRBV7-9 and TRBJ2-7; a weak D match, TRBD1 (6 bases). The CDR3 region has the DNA TGTGCCAGCAGCCTAAGAGATGGAGGACAGAGCTCCTACGAGCAGTACTTC. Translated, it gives CASSLRDGGQSSYEQYF.